The 16 T cell receptor beta chains presented below share a single source sample, sequenced in a study of blood T cell repertoires in COVID-19. This table comes from immunoSEQ multiplex PCR, and its TCRdb copy is limited to in-frame clones, with some not included. The table lists about 210,000 clones, around four fifths of them singletons. Sequencing was done on a sample of peripheral blood. Receptors were obtained from a woman over 75 with COVID-19, enrolled during active disease.

The chain carries TRBV7-2 and TRBJ2-5, with D possibly matching TRBD1 (5 bases). Germline V gene lookup returns CDR1 SGHTA and CDR2 FQGNSA. This CDR3 region has 14 residues. V shed 1 base and J shed 5 bases, with 11 bases lying between them. The CDR3 region is CASSLGQGKETQYF. In nucleotides, the CDR3 is TGTGCCAGCAGCTTAGGTCAGGGTAAGGAGACCCAGTACTTC. Full variable domain (missing parts from reference TRBV7-2 and TRBJ2-5): GAGVSQSPSNKVTEKGKDVELRCDPISGHTALYWYRQSLGQGLEFLIYFQGNSAPDKSGLPSDRFSAERTGGSVSTLTIQRTQQEDSAVYLCASSLGQGKETQYFGPGTRLLVL.

The chain is built from TRBV6-5 and TRBJ2-5; 13 bases match TRBD2. The CDR3 has 16 residues. The V gene end was trimmed by 4 bases and the J gene end by 2 bases; junction bases not matched to a gene: 4. The germline gives CDR1 MNHEY, CDR2 SVGAGI. CDR3 residues: CASSFQLAGGQETQYF. The DNA for the CDR3 is TGTGCCAGCAGTTTCCAACTAGCGGGGGGGCAAGAGACCCAGTACTTC.

The chain combines TRBV7-9 with TRBJ1-1; D ambiguous. The germline gives CDR1 SEHNR, CDR2 FQNEAQ (reference sequence). The V gene lost 5 bases and the J gene lost 1 base, with 11 bases spanning the gap. The CDR3 sequence is 14 residues long. CDR3 sequence: CASSQLPGNTEAFF. In DNA form, the CDR3 reads TGTGCCAGCAGCCAGTTGCCGGGGAACACTGAAGCTTTCTTT. The whole variable domain, filled in from reference TRBV7-9 and TRBJ1-1, reads DTGVSQNPRHKITKRGQNVTFRCDPISEHNRLYWYRQTLGQGPEFLTYFQNEAQLEKSRLLSDRFSAERPKGSFSTLEIQRTEQGDSAMYLCASSQLPGNTEAFFGQGTRLTVV.

The sample holds one count of this clone. The chain employs TRBV20-1 and TRBJ2-1; 9 positions match TRBD2. Per the germline V gene, CDR1 is DFQATT and CDR2 is SNEGSKA (reference sequence). CDR3 length: 11 residues. The CDR3 sequence: CRIGRGGEQFF. CDR3 nucleotides: TGCAGGATCGGGCGGGGGGGTGAGCAGTTCTTC.

CDR3 bases: TGTGCCATCAGCGGGCGGGGACAGGGATTTGGCTACACCTTC. Translated: CAISGRGQGFGYTF. V is TRBV10-3 and J is TRBJ1-2; TRBD1 agrees at 9 bases. The junction had 9 bases not matched to a gene; V was cut back by 6 bases and J by 7 bases. CDR3 length equals 14 residues. Germline V gene data show CDR1 as ENHRY and CDR2 as SYGVKD.

The chain uses TRBV28 and TRBJ1-2; D gene ambiguous. Per the germline V gene, CDR1 is MDHEN and CDR2 is SYDVKM. CDR3 length: 12 residues. Trimming stripped 6 bases from V and 1 base from J, with 6 bases between. The CDR3 region is CASSGNNYGYTF. CDR3 DNA sequence: TGTGCCAGCAGCGGGAATAACTATGGCTACACCTTC.

This sequence joins TRBV6-5 and TRBJ1-2; TRBD1 matches at 8 bases. The CDR3 spans 15 residues. Germline V gene data show CDR1 as MNHEY and CDR2 as SVGAGI. J lost 4 bases, V lost 4 bases, and 8 bases had no gene match. The CDR3 DNA reads as TGTGCCAGCAGTTCCTCAGGGGGCGATTTCTATGGCTACACCTTC. Translating gives CASSSSGGDFYGYTF.

The chain carries TRBV10-3 and TRBJ1-1, with D possibly matching TRBD1 (6 bases). Trimming took 2 bases from V and 11 from J, leaving 9 bases between them. Looked up from germline, CDR1 is ENHRY and CDR2 is SYGVKD. This CDR3 has 11 residues. The CDR3 protein is CAISEGTKAFF. The CDR3 DNA is TGTGCCATCAGTGAGGGGACAAAGGCTTTCTTT.

The J gene is TRBJ1-5, the V gene TRBV19; TRBD1 agrees at 9 bases. The germline CDR1 and CDR2 sequences are LNHDA and SQIVND (reference sequence). This CDR3 is 16 amino acids long. The ends lost 5 bases at V and 7 bases at J; junction bases unmatched: 12. The CDR3 DNA is TGTGCCAGTAGTTCCAAAAGGGACAGGGAAGGCCAGCCCCAGCATTTT. Translated: CASSSKRDREGQPQHF.

The rearrangement joins TRBV10-3 to TRBJ1-1, with D maybe TRBD1 (6 bases). The V gene lost 8 bases and the J gene lost 8 bases, with 18 bases spanning the gap. The CDR3 loop spans 13 amino acids. From germline, CDR1 is ENHRY and CDR2 SYGVKD. CDR3 residues: CAIDGGGGGEAFF. The CDR3 DNA follows: TGTGCCATCGATGGGGGGGGCGGTGGCGAAGCTTTCTTT.

A note on this clone: The junction departs from the called germline gene at one end, perhaps through a read error. V and J are TRBV6-1 and TRBJ1-5, with a tentative D call TRBD1 (6 bases). The CDR3 contains 17 residues. In germline, CDR1 is MNHNS, CDR2 SASEGT. CDR3 amino acids: CASSEADGQLGKQPQHF. The CDR3 nucleotides read TGTGCCAGCAGTGAAGCCGACGGACAGTTAGGCAAGCAGCCCCAGCATTTT.

The chain combines TRBV28 with TRBJ1-6; TRBD1 aligns across 7 bases. Germline V lookup: CDR1 MDHEN, CDR2 SYDVKM. The CDR3 is 14 residues long. The trim removed 9 bases at V and 9 bases at J, leaving 11 bases unmatched. In DNA, the CDR3 is TGTGCCAGTCATCTGACAGGGAAACTTTCACCCCTCCACTTT. Translating gives CASHLTGKLSPLHF.

V usage is TRBV27 and J usage is TRBJ2-7; maybe TRBD2 (6 bases). Trimming removed 5 bases at V and 2 bases at J, with 13 bases between. Germline loops: CDR1 MNHEY, CDR2 SMNVEV (reference sequence). The CDR3 length is 14 residues. DNA for the CDR3: TGTGCCAGCAGTCGCGTCGGGGGAGCCTACGAGCAGTACGTC. Amino acids: CASSRVGGAYEQYV.

The chain joins TRBV7-2 to TRBJ1-1, with D possibly being TRBD1 (6 bases). The ends were cut back, 7 bases at V and 4 bases at J, with 13 bases in the middle. Germline values: CDR1 SGHTA, CDR2 FQGNSA. This CDR3 is 13 amino acids long. CDR3 loop: CASNQGPGTEAFF. The CDR3 nucleotides read TGTGCCAGCAACCAGGGGCCGGGCACTGAAGCTTTCTTT. Complete variable domain (other parts from reference TRBV7-2 and TRBJ1-1): GAGVSQSPSNKVTEKGKDVELRCDPISGHTALYWYRQSLGQGLEFLIYFQGNSAPDKSGLPSDRFSAERTGGSVSTLTIQRTQQEDSAVYLCASNQGPGTEAFFGQGTRLTVV.

The chain uses TRBV29-1 and TRBJ2-7, with TRBD1 as a possible D gene (6 bases). The CDR3 runs 12 residues. Germline V lookup: CDR1 SQVTM, CDR2 ANQGSEA. The V gene lost 7 bases and the J gene lost 2 bases, with 12 bases spanning the gap. This chain's CDR3 is CSAQQGTYEQYF. The CDR3 DNA follows: TGCAGCGCCCAGCAGGGGACCTACGAGCAGTACTTC.

This clone was found once. This sequence joins TRBV5-1 and TRBJ1-2, with 11 bases fitting TRBD1. The J segment lost 8 bases and the V segment lost 2 bases, leaving 11 bases of the junction unmatched. CDR1 SGHRS and CDR2 YFSETQ come from the germline V gene. The CDR3 has 16 amino acids. The CDR3 DNA reads as TGCGCCAGCAGCTTCGGCGGATCGGGGACAGGGGGAGGCTACACCTTC. Its translation is CASSFGGSGTGGGYTF.